The T cell receptor (beta chain) under discussion was sequenced for a study of cytotoxic CD8 clonotypes in ibrutinib-treated CLL (dated by TCRdb to 2020 to 2023). Regarding the research as a whole: The cohort was composed of ten to eleven relapsed/refractory and roughly 15 treatment-naive patients; IGHV unmutated status was identified in roughly 18 patients. Longitudinal samples were obtainable from about 30% of the roughly 90 participants in the trial. Every sample from remission and from progressive disease was obtained while the patients were still on ibrutinib. Response samples were obtained after a median of roughly 13 months of treatment, with a range of about 6 to 36 months. Cryopreserved peripheral blood mononuclear cells were collected at three points: before therapy, at response, and at either sustained remission or disease progression. Responses were partial in roughly 25 patients and complete in 2; after median about 68 months follow-up, some 14 stayed in remission and about 12 progressed. On average, each sample yielded approximately 250,000 productive templates and tens of thousands of productive rearrangements. Overall study outcomes, separate from this receptor: Sampling times were not matched between patients in sustained remission and patients whose disease was progressing, and lymph node repertoires were not examined. Public clonotypes were rare and either shrank or stayed stable during treatment, and the rise in clonality at ibrutinib response reflected expansion of private clonotypes. At baseline, clonality was higher than in age-matched healthy donors and showed a strong correlation with circulating CD8+ T-cell counts. Clonality rose at ibrutinib response, remained stable during sustained remission, and dropped back toward baseline at progression.

In the paper's terms, the time point label means: about 11 months on ibrutinib. For TCR beta library preparation, roughly 1.8 micrograms of genomic DNA was extracted from cryopreserved PBMCs. Longitudinal blood samples from CLL patients receiving ibrutinib monotherapy were subjected to high-throughput TCR beta sequencing. The patients took part in an open-label, single-center phase 2 trial of ibrutinib monotherapy. In the case of this clone: Its specific antigen is unknown. Per-base quality was not reported, and no clone a single base away is much larger than it.

The goal of deep resolution MiSeq sequencing was a depth between 1 in 1 million and 1 in 200,000 T cells, and coverage averaged 10x per clonotype. TCR beta libraries were generated with the immunoSEQ hsTCRB Kit. The published analysis was carried out like this. The data were analyzed with ImmunoSEQ Analyzer and ImmunoSEQ Data Assistant, and V, D and J gene assignments followed IMGT definitions. Clonality, with values ranging from 0 to 1, was calculated as one minus the normalized Shannon entropy of productive rearrangement frequencies. Only overrepresented clonotypes making up at least 0.05% of each patient's repertoire were included in the public clonotype analysis. About a dozen repertoires from age-matched healthy donors, obtained from immuneACCESS, served as clonality controls. Sourced from immuneACCESS, this table was stored by TCRdb with only in-frame sequences that have V and J called. A share of the clones is absent; for the studies checked, an unresolved V gene accounts for under half, and the remainder has no known explanation. Clonal size and the V and J genes are those of that table, whereas D and trimming came from the DNA. The sample table records 150,000 to 200,000 clones; 81% of these occur just once. The top ten clonotypes cover roughly 2% of the sample.

The TCR originated in a human donor with chronic lymphocytic leukemia. This specimen was PBMCs, taken after 12 months of ibrutinib treatment.

The CDR3 in this case is CASSVGGLLTDTQYF. The DNA reads as follows: TGTGCCAGCTCTGTTGGGGGGCTACTCACAGATACGCAGTATTTT. The chain employs TRBV9 and TRBJ2-3, with the D call perhaps TRBD1 or TRBD2, as 6 bases match in each case. Trimming takes 7 bases from V and 2 bases from J, and the germline ends sit 17 bases apart. Counted from cysteine to phenylalanine, this CDR3 has 15 amino acids. Only CDR3 DNA is held: 45 bases, read in frame from base 1. In the germline V gene, CDR1 corresponds to SGDLS and CDR2 to YYNGEE.